These 16 T cell receptor beta chains were sequenced from one sample in a study of blood T cell repertoires in COVID-19. The data were produced by immunoSEQ multiplex PCR, yet TCRdb's version contains in-frame clones alone and is incomplete. The repertoire holds 150,000 to 200,000 clones, with about four fifths as singletons. Source material: peripheral blood. Receptors were obtained from a woman aged 55-75 years with COVID-19, enrolled during active disease.

This clone was recorded only once. The J gene is TRBJ1-6, the V gene TRBV19, with D possibly being TRBD1 (6 bases). The CDR3 is 16 residues long. Germline loops: CDR1 LNHDA, CDR2 SQIVND (reference sequence). The germline V and J ends were trimmed by 6 bases and 0 bases, with 12 bases remaining between them. In nucleotides, the CDR3 is TGTGCCAGTAGACAACAGGACAGCTCCTATAATTCACCCCTCCACTTT. Translation gives CASRQQDSSYNSPLHF. Full variable domain (rest looked up from reference TRBV19 and TRBJ1-6): DGGITQSPKYLFRKEGQNVTLSCEQNLNHDAMYWYRQDPGQGLRLIYYSQIVNDFQKGDIAEGYSVSREKKESFPLTVTSAQKNPTAFYLCASRQQDSSYNSPLHFGNGTRLTVT.

This clone appeared a single time. The chain combines TRBV19 with TRBJ2-3; TRBD1 matches at 8 bases. The J segment lost 3 bases and the V segment lost 1 base, leaving 3 bases of the junction unmatched. The V gene's germline CDR1 is LNHDA and CDR2 SQIVND (reference sequence). CDR3 size: 15 residues. The CDR3 region has the DNA TGTGCCAGTAGTATAGCCAGGGGGCGGACAGATACGCAGTATTTT. Residues: CASSIARGRTDTQYF.

The genes are TRBV11-2 and TRBJ2-5; 9 positions match TRBD2. The V and J ends lost 5 bases and 5 bases, in that order; junction bases with no gene match: 6. CDR3 length: 14 amino acids. Germline lookup yields CDR1 SGHAT and CDR2 FQNNGV. CDR3 region: CASSRSGSYETQYF. The CDR3 nucleotides read TGTGCCAGCAGCCGTAGCGGGAGTTATGAGACCCAGTACTTC. The full variable domain, its missing parts supplied by reference TRBV11-2 and TRBJ2-5, is EAGVAQSPRYKIIEKRQSVAFWCNPISGHATLYWYQQILGQGPKLLIQFQNNGVVDDSQLPKDRFSAERLKGVDSTLKIQPAKLEDSAVYLCASSRSGSYETQYFGPGTRLLVL.

The chain recombines TRBV11-2 with TRBJ2-1; D remains unclear. The V gene's germline CDR1 is SGHAT and CDR2 FQNNGV. Trimming removed 1 base from V and 8 bases from J, with 9 bases in between. The CDR3 sequence is 13 residues long. The CDR3 reads CASSLVSIYEQFF. CDR3 DNA sequence: TGTGCCAGCAGCTTAGTTTCTATTTATGAGCAGTTCTTC.

The gene calls are TRBV25-1 and TRBJ2-3; possible D gene TRBD2, 5 bases. The ends were cut back, 3 bases at V and 3 bases at J, with 7 bases in the middle. From germline, CDR1 is MGHDK and CDR2 SYGVNS. The CDR3 has 13 amino acids. The CDR3 bases are TGTGCCAGCAGTGAGTCGGGAACAGATACGCAGTATTTT. It is translated as CASSESGTDTQYF.

Only a few counts were recorded for this clone. The CDR3 is CASGHRGAGNQPQHF. In DNA form, the CDR3 reads TGTGCCAGCGGTCACAGGGGAGCGGGCAATCAGCCCCAGCATTTT. The rearrangement links TRBV6-5 to TRBJ1-5; 7 bases align to TRBD1. Unmatched junction bases numbered 9, after V lost 8 bases and J lost 2 bases. This CDR3 is built from 15 residues. Germline lookup yields CDR1 MNHEY and CDR2 SVGAGI.

The chain is built from TRBV2 and TRBJ1-1; D perhaps matches TRBD1 (6 bases). The CDR3 loop spans 14 amino acids. Trimming removed 4 bases from V and 1 base from J, with 10 bases in between. Germline CDR1 is SNHLY and CDR2 is FYNNEI. In DNA form, the CDR3 reads TGTGCCAGCAGTGTACAGGGCGGGAACACTGAAGCTTTCTTT. Translation gives CASSVQGGNTEAFF.

The CDR3 here is CASSPSSNSYEQYF. Here the CDR3 DNA reads TGTGCCAGCAGCCCAAGTTCTAATTCCTACGAGCAGTACTTC. This rearrangement joins TRBV14 to TRBJ2-7; D gene uncertain. The V end was cut by 4 bases, the J end by 1 base, with 11 bases between. Germline loops: CDR1 SGHDN, CDR2 FVKESK. The CDR3 is made up of 14 amino acids. Variable domain in full (rest from reference TRBV14 and TRBJ2-7): EAGVTQFPSHSVIEKGQTVTLRCDPISGHDNLYWYRRVMGKEIKFLLHFVKESKQDESGMPNNRFLAERTGGTYSTLKVQPAELEDSGVYFCASSPSSNSYEQYFGPGTRLTVT.

This rearrangement joins TRBV7-9 to TRBJ2-2, with TRBD1 matching over 11 bases. After removal of 1 base from V and 3 bases from J, the junction contained 7 bases not matched to a gene. The CDR3 has 18 residues. Germline assignment: CDR1 SEHNR and CDR2 FQNEAQ (reference sequence). CDR3 sequence (DNA): TGTGCCAGCAGCTTAGGGACAGGGGGCGTCCTATACACCGGGGAGCTGTTTTTT. Protein: CASSLGTGGVLYTGELFF.

In its sample, this clone was seen a few times. The chain is built from TRBV9 and TRBJ2-1; D perhaps matches TRBD2 (9 bases). The germline gives CDR1 SGDLS, CDR2 YYNGEE. Trimming left V 0 bases short and J 5 bases short, with 27 bases between. The CDR3 covers 20 residues. The CDR3 spells CASSVDSGGTPGGWDNEQFF. As DNA, the CDR3 is TGTGCCAGCAGCGTAGATAGCGGGGGTACCCCAGGGGGCTGGGACAATGAGCAGTTCTTC.

This sequence joins TRBV5-5 and TRBJ2-1, with 8 bases aligning to TRBD2. The CDR3 covers 17 residues. The germline CDR1 and CDR2 sequences are SGHKS and YYEKEE (reference sequence). V was clipped by 4 bases and J by 6 bases; unmatched bases: 15. The CDR3 DNA follows: TGTGCCAGCAGCCTCGGGGTTTTCGGGCTAGCGGGCAATGAGCAGTTCTTC. Residues: CASSLGVFGLAGNEQFF.

The chain has TRBV12-3 or TRBV12-4 and TRBJ1-4; possible D gene TRBD1, 5 bases. The CDR3 is made up of 13 amino acids. Trimming took off 3 bases at V and 8 bases at J, with 10 bases between the two ends. The DNA of the CDR3 is TGTGCCAGCAGTTTGGACGGGGGGGAAAAACTGTTTTTT. The encoded protein is CASSLDGGEKLFF.

The chain uses TRBV21-1 and TRBJ1-5; the tabulated D call, TRBD1, remains unverified against the DNA. TRBV21-1 is an annotated pseudogene. This CDR3 spans 14 amino acids. CDR3 sequence: CASRYGQFGQPQHF. The CDR3, as DNA: TGTGCCAGCAGATACGGACAGTTTGGTCAGCCCCAGCATTTT.

The gene calls are TRBV30 and TRBJ2-5, with 9 bases lining up with TRBD1. The CDR3 sequence is 13 residues long. V was pared by 6 bases and J by 5 bases, with 7 bases of the junction left unmatched. The germline gives CDR1 GTSNPN, CDR2 SVGIG (reference sequence). The CDR3 spells CACGQGRWETQYF. CDR3 coding DNA: TGTGCCTGTGGACAGGGGAGATGGGAGACCCAGTACTTC.

V gene TRBV7-2 combines with J gene TRBJ2-2; 8 bases map to TRBD2. V lost 5 bases, J lost 0 bases, and 5 bases stayed unmatched. The CDR3 has 16 amino acids. Germline-derived CDR1 and CDR2 are SGHTA and FQGNSA. The CDR3 coding sequence is TGTGCCAGCAGCCCCCGGGGGGGGGCGAACACCGGGGAGCTGTTTTTT. As protein: CASSPRGGANTGELFF.

The genes are TRBV5-6 and TRBJ2-3; TRBD1 agrees at 7 bases. With 4 bases clipped from V and 2 bases from J, the junction kept 10 bases outside the gene matches. The CDR3 runs 16 residues. Per the germline V gene, CDR1 is SGHDT and CDR2 is YYEEEE. The chain's CDR3 is CASSPRQGPYTDTQYF. The CDR3 DNA sequence: TGTGCCAGCAGCCCCAGACAGGGTCCCTACACAGATACGCAGTATTTT.